Presented here are 29 T cell receptor beta chains from one specimen sequenced in a study of blood T cell repertoires in COVID-19. The repertoire was sequenced with immunoSEQ multiplex PCR; TCRdb's copy has only in-frame clones and lacks some. The sample records about 77,000 clones, roughly three quarters being singletons. The sequencing input was peripheral blood. The receptors here all came from a man between 65 and 79 years old with active or convalescent COVID-19.

To note about this clone: Its ends do not fully match the called genes, so a read error is possible. The chain couples TRBV5-1 to TRBJ2-2; maybe TRBD1 (5 bases). CDR1 is SGHRS and CDR2 is YFSETQ in the germline V gene. The CDR3 has 17 residues. CDR3 loop: CASSALLTDPKTGELFF. The CDR3 bases are TGCGCCAGCAGCGCCCTCTTGACAGATCCGAAAACCGGGGAGCTGTTTTTT.

V gene TRBV30 combines with J gene TRBJ1-2; D is possibly TRBD1 (5 bases). The germline V gene has CDR1 GTSNPN and CDR2 SVGIG (reference sequence). The CDR3 runs to 16 residues. Trimming removed 2 bases from V and 8 bases from J, with 24 bases in between. The CDR3 protein is CAWSIGWGAGLEGYTF. The CDR3 region has the DNA TGTGCCTGGAGTATCGGGTGGGGCGCCGGGTTGGAGGGCTACACCTTC.

This clone appeared a single time. Other DNA variants within this sample encode the same CDR3. The CDR3 spells CASSGSGYEQYF. The CDR3 bases are TGTGCCAGTAGTGGAAGCGGTTACGAGCAGTACTTC. The V call is TRBV19, the J call TRBJ2-7; D may be TRBD2 (5 bases). The CDR3 runs to 12 residues. V was trimmed by 5 bases and J by 4 bases, leaving 9 bases between them. Germline V CDR1 and CDR2: LNHDA, SQIVND (reference sequence).

The J gene is TRBJ1-1, the V gene TRBV28, with a weak D call TRBD1 (6 bases). The CDR3 runs 16 residues. With 5 bases removed from V and 0 bases from J, the gap between germline ends came to 16 bases. Germline loops: CDR1 MDHEN, CDR2 SYDVKM. DNA for the CDR3: TGTGCCAGCAGTCCCCCACAGGGTTTCATGAACACTGAAGCTTTCTTT. Translation: CASSPPQGFMNTEAFF.

This rearrangement joins TRBV3-1 (or the pseudogene TRBV3-2) to TRBJ2-5; D may be TRBD1 (6 bases). Germline V CDR1 and CDR2: LGHDT, YNNKEL (reference sequence). V was cut by 4 bases and J by 5 bases, with 17 bases left in between. The CDR3 has 15 amino acids. The CDR3 DNA sequence: TGTGCCAGCAGCCCCCGACAGGCCCCGTCGGAGACCCAGTACTTC. This gives the protein CASSPRQAPSETQYF.

The chain carries TRBV9 and TRBJ2-5, with TRBD1 matching 9 bases. Germline V lookup: CDR1 SGDLS, CDR2 YYNGEE. The CDR3 has 15 residues. The trim removed 2 bases at V and 5 bases at J, leaving 7 bases unmatched. CDR3 in amino acids: CASSVAGTGMETQYF. CDR3 DNA sequence: TGTGCCAGCAGCGTTGCTGGGACAGGGATGGAGACCCAGTACTTC.

The chain links TRBV19 to TRBJ2-1, with 8 bases lining up with TRBD1. Germline CDR1 LNHDA, CDR2 SQIVND (reference sequence). The junction had 4 bases not matched to a gene; V was cut back by 7 bases and J by 8 bases. This CDR3 region has 12 residues. The CDR3 sequence: CASKAGGDEQFF. CDR3 DNA: TGTGCCAGTAAGGCAGGGGGCGATGAGCAGTTCTTC.

The chain joins TRBV2 to TRBJ2-1, with 7 bases lining up with TRBD1. V lost 8 bases to trimming and J lost 6 bases; unmatched junction nucleotides: 4. From germline, CDR1 is SNHLY and CDR2 FYNNEI. The CDR3 spans 12 residues. CDR3 nucleotide sequence: TGTGCCAGCGGACAGGCGGCCAATGAGCAGTTCTTC. Translating it yields CASGQAANEQFF.

The chain couples TRBV5-4 to TRBJ2-3; 9 bases are shared with TRBD2. V was clipped by 3 bases and J by 6 bases; unmatched bases: 5. The CDR3 is 14 residues long. Germline V gene data show CDR1 as SGHNT and CDR2 as YYREEE (reference sequence). The DNA of the CDR3 is TGTGCCAGCAGCTCTGCGGGGGGGCCCGATACGCAGTATTTT. It translates to CASSSAGGPDTQYF.

The V gene is TRBV5-1, the J gene TRBJ1-1; TRBD1 is a possible D gene (5 bases). The V end lost 3 bases, the J end lost 1 base, and 7 bases lay between the germline ends. From germline, CDR1 is SGHRS and CDR2 YFSETQ. This CDR3 is 13 amino acids long. The CDR3 coding sequence is TGCGCCAGCAGCTCCCAGGGGAACACTGAAGCTTTCTTT. Its translation is CASSSQGNTEAFF.

CDR3 sequence: CASTATAGEKLFF. CDR3 in DNA: TGCGCCAGCACCGCGACAGCGGGTGAAAAACTGTTTTTT. This chain links TRBV10-2 with TRBJ1-4; D possibly corresponds to TRBD1 (5 bases). V was cut by 7 bases and J by 7 bases, with 13 bases left in between. The CDR3 spans 13 residues. From germline, CDR1 is WSHSY and CDR2 SAAADI.

V and J are TRBV19 and TRBJ2-7; TRBD2 matches at 12 bases. Germline V lookup: CDR1 LNHDA, CDR2 SQIVND (reference sequence). Trimming at V came to 3 bases and at J to 1 base, leaving 7 bases not matched to a gene. The CDR3 is 17 residues long. DNA for the CDR3: TGTGCCAGTAGTATCCGCCTGACTAGCGGGGGATCCTACGAGCAGTACTTC. It encodes CASSIRLTSGGSYEQYF.

CDR3 region: CASSLPASGSYEQYF. CDR3 DNA sequence: TGTGCCAGCAGCTTACCGGCTAGCGGGAGCTACGAGCAGTACTTC. The genes are TRBV11-3 and TRBJ2-7; 10 nucleotides agree with TRBD2. The trim removed 2 bases at V and 3 bases at J, leaving 4 bases unmatched. The germline V gene has CDR1 SGHNT and CDR2 YENEEA. CDR3 size: 15 residues. The full variable domain, rest sourced from reference TRBV11-3 and TRBJ2-7, is EAGVVQSPRYKIIEKKQPVAFWCNPISGHNTLYWYLQNLGQGPELLIRYENEEAVDDSQLPKDRFSAERLKGVDSTLKIQPAELGDSAVYLCASSLPASGSYEQYFGPGTRLTVT.

The chain has TRBV2 and TRBJ2-5; 12 bases line up with TRBD2. The CDR3 loop spans 15 amino acids. With V trimmed by 6 bases and J by 3 bases, 5 bases remained unmatched. Germline values: CDR1 SNHLY, CDR2 FYNNEI. In DNA, the CDR3 is TGTGCCAGCAGGTTTCCTAGCGGGGGGGAAGAGACCCAGTACTTC. This sequence encodes CASRFPSGGEETQYF.

The chain joins TRBV3-1 (or the pseudogene TRBV3-2) to TRBJ2-5; D is perhaps TRBD1 (5 bases). V lost 0 bases and J 1 base, leaving 9 bases between the germline ends. This CDR3 has 15 amino acids. Germline loops: CDR1 LGHDT, CDR2 YNNKEL (reference sequence). The CDR3 protein is CASSQDRVFQETQYF. Written as DNA, the CDR3 is TGTGCCAGCAGCCAAGACAGGGTCTTCCAAGAGACCCAGTACTTC.

The CDR3 sequence: CASSMAPSTGGLNTEAFF. The CDR3 nucleotides are TGTGCCAGTAGTATGGCCCCGTCGACAGGGGGGCTGAACACTGAAGCTTTCTTT. The J gene is TRBJ1-1, the V gene TRBV19, with TRBD1 identical over 9 bases. The CDR3 length is 18 residues. Trimming removed 3 bases from V and 0 bases from J; junction bases left unmatched: 11. Germline CDR1 is LNHDA and CDR2 is SQIVND (reference sequence). Using reference TRBV19 and TRBJ1-1 for the parts outside the CDR3, the full variable domain is DGGITQSPKYLFRKEGQNVTLSCEQNLNHDAMYWYRQDPGQGLRLIYYSQIVNDFQKGDIAEGYSVSREKKESFPLTVTSAQKNPTAFYLCASSMAPSTGGLNTEAFFGQGTRLTVV.

This sequence joins TRBV28 and TRBJ2-3; a weak D match, TRBD2 (5 bases). Germline V gene sequence: CDR1 MDHEN, CDR2 SYDVKM. V lost 8 bases and J 2 bases, leaving 11 bases between the germline ends. CDR3 length: 13 amino acids. CDR3 sequence reads: CASRGENTDTQYF. CDR3 sequence (DNA): TGTGCCAGCCGGGGAGAAAACACAGATACGCAGTATTTT.

This clone was observed a few times. J is TRBJ1-3 and V is TRBV6-5; D uncertain. This CDR3 is built from 14 residues. CDR1 is MNHEY and CDR2 is SVGAGI in the germline V gene. With 6 bases removed from V and 1 base from J, the gap between germline ends came to 10 bases. DNA for the CDR3: TGTGCCAGCAGCCAACAGTGGTCTGGAAACACCATATATTTT. It codes for CASSQQWSGNTIYF.

The chain has TRBV7-9 and TRBJ2-3, with TRBD2 matching 14 bases. Germline V lookup: CDR1 SEHNR, CDR2 FQNEAQ (reference sequence). With V trimmed by 5 bases and J by 3 bases, 4 bases remained unmatched. The CDR3 is made up of 16 amino acids. The CDR3 region is CASSIGLAGGTDTQYF. The DNA for the CDR3 is TGTGCCAGCAGCATCGGACTAGCGGGGGGAACAGATACGCAGTATTTT.

Points on this clone: The sample contains more than one DNA sequence encoding this CDR3. The rearrangement links TRBV5-4 to TRBJ2-5, with 8 positions matching TRBD2. The V gene's germline CDR1 is SGHNT and CDR2 YYREEE (reference sequence). With 2 bases clipped from V and 2 bases from J, the junction kept 2 bases outside the gene matches. This CDR3 region has 14 residues. This chain's CDR3 is CASSLAGAQETQYF. The CDR3 region has the DNA TGTGCCAGCAGCTTAGCGGGGGCTCAAGAGACCCAGTACTTC.

In this sample, this clone turned up many times. The J gene is TRBJ1-1, the V gene TRBV7-9; a possible D gene is TRBD1 (6 bases). The germline CDR1 and CDR2 sequences are SEHNR and FQNEAQ (reference sequence). The V and J ends lost 5 bases and 3 bases respectively, with 16 bases between them. This CDR3 comprises 15 residues. CDR3 in DNA: TGTGCCAGCAGCCCACAACAGGGTTGGGACACTGAAGCTTTCTTT. It translates to CASSPQQGWDTEAFF.

This clone was seen only a few times. This chain connects TRBV5-1 to TRBJ2-1; 7 positions agree with TRBD1. CDR1 is SGHRS and CDR2 is YFSETQ in the germline V gene. Trimming removed 0 bases from V and 2 bases from J; junction bases left unmatched: 2. The CDR3 contains 15 residues. CDR3 amino acids: CASSLGTGAYNEQFF. The CDR3 coding sequence is TGCGCCAGCAGCTTGGGCACAGGGGCCTACAATGAGCAGTTCTTC.

The chain combines TRBV19 with TRBJ2-7; no clear D. CDR3 length equals 17 residues. V was shortened by 1 base and J by 0 bases, with 16 bases between the two germline ends. Germline CDR1 is LNHDA and CDR2 is SQIVND (reference sequence). The CDR3 protein is CASSIVGQAPSSYEQYF. The DNA of the CDR3 is TGTGCCAGTAGTATAGTGGGTCAGGCACCGAGCTCCTACGAGCAGTACTTC.

The chain joins TRBV5-5 to TRBJ2-5; a weak D match, TRBD2 (6 bases). V was shortened by 3 bases and J by 4 bases, with 10 bases between the two germline ends. This CDR3 is 13 amino acids long. Germline loops: CDR1 SGHKS, CDR2 YYEKEE (reference sequence). CDR3 in amino acids: CASSSRLGETQYF. The CDR3 region has the DNA TGTGCCAGCAGCTCCAGACTAGGAGAGACCCAGTACTTC. Filled out from reference TRBV5-5 and TRBJ2-5, the complete variable domain reads DAGVTQSPTHLIKTRGQQVTLRCSPISGHKSVSWYQQVLGQGPQFIFQYYEKEERGRGNFPDRFSARQFPNYSSELNVNALLLGDSALYLCASSSRLGETQYFGPGTRLLVL.

This chain uses TRBV9 with TRBJ2-1; TRBD2 agrees at 14 bases. The CDR3 sequence is 16 residues long. Per germline, CDR1 SGDLS and CDR2 YYNGEE. V was clipped by 3 bases and J by 5 bases; unmatched bases: 4. The CDR3 reads CASSAGTSGGNNEQFF. In DNA, the CDR3 is TGTGCCAGCAGCGCAGGGACTAGCGGGGGAAACAATGAGCAGTTCTTC.

The chain has TRBV2 and TRBJ1-5; 7 bases match TRBD1. Per germline, CDR1 SNHLY and CDR2 FYNNEI. The CDR3 has 13 amino acids. Trimming took 7 bases from V and 4 from J; bases not matched to a gene: 4. The DNA for the CDR3 is TGTGCCAGCAACCGGGACAGAAATCAGCCCCAGCATTTT. This translates into CASNRDRNQPQHF.

The genes are TRBV18 and TRBJ1-2, with 9 bases lining up with TRBD1. V shed 3 bases, J shed 7 bases, and the junction held 6 bases outside the gene matches. This CDR3 contains 14 residues. Germline values: CDR1 KGHSH, CDR2 LQKENI. This CDR3 reads CASSPRQGEGGYTF. The CDR3 nucleotides read TGTGCCAGCTCACCCCGACAGGGGGAGGGTGGCTACACCTTC.

This clone has ten or more counts. The chain couples TRBV9 to TRBJ2-1; 7 bases match TRBD2. The junction had 5 bases not matched to a gene; V was cut back by 3 bases and J by 2 bases. The CDR3 consists of 15 residues. From germline, CDR1 is SGDLS and CDR2 YYNGEE. CDR3 bases: TGTGCCAGCAGCGCTAGCGGAGCCACCTACAATGAGCAGTTCTTC. Its protein product is CASSASGATYNEQFF.

The CDR3 spells CASSSAGVYNEQFF. CDR3 nucleotide sequence: TGTGCCAGCAGCTCCGCAGGGGTCTACAATGAGCAGTTCTTC. The V call is TRBV7-9, the J call TRBJ2-1; D is possibly TRBD1 (6 bases). Trimming stripped 4 bases from V and 3 bases from J, with 10 bases between. Germline V CDR1 and CDR2: SEHNR, FQNEAQ (reference sequence). The CDR3 extends over 14 amino acids. The whole variable domain, filled in from reference TRBV7-9 and TRBJ2-1, reads DTGVSQNPRHKITKRGQNVTFRCDPISEHNRLYWYRQTLGQGPEFLTYFQNEAQLEKSRLLSDRFSAERPKGSFSTLEIQRTEQGDSAMYLCASSSAGVYNEQFFGPGTRLTVL.